This T cell receptor (beta chain) was retrieved from a study of cytomegalovirus exposure and HLA in healthy donors. This clone has only a few counts. The germline V gene encodes CDR1 MNHNS and CDR2 SASEGT. V lost 8 bases to trimming and J lost 9 bases; unmatched junction nucleotides: 13. The CDR3 covers 14 residues. The PCR used 60 Vbeta and 13 Jbeta primers. Some clones are missing from TCRdb's copy, which holds only in-frame ones; the method was immunoSEQ multiplex PCR. The sample yields 150,000 to 200,000 clones, roughly 71% seen once. Source material: PBMCs. The clonotype originates from a male donor in good health and CMV-seropositive. The rearrangement uses TRBV6-1 and TRBJ2-4, with 7 bases lining up with TRBD1. CDR3 DNA sequence: TGTGCCAGCGGAAAAGGACAGGTGGAAGGCATTCAGTACTTC. Protein: CASGKGQVEGIQYF.